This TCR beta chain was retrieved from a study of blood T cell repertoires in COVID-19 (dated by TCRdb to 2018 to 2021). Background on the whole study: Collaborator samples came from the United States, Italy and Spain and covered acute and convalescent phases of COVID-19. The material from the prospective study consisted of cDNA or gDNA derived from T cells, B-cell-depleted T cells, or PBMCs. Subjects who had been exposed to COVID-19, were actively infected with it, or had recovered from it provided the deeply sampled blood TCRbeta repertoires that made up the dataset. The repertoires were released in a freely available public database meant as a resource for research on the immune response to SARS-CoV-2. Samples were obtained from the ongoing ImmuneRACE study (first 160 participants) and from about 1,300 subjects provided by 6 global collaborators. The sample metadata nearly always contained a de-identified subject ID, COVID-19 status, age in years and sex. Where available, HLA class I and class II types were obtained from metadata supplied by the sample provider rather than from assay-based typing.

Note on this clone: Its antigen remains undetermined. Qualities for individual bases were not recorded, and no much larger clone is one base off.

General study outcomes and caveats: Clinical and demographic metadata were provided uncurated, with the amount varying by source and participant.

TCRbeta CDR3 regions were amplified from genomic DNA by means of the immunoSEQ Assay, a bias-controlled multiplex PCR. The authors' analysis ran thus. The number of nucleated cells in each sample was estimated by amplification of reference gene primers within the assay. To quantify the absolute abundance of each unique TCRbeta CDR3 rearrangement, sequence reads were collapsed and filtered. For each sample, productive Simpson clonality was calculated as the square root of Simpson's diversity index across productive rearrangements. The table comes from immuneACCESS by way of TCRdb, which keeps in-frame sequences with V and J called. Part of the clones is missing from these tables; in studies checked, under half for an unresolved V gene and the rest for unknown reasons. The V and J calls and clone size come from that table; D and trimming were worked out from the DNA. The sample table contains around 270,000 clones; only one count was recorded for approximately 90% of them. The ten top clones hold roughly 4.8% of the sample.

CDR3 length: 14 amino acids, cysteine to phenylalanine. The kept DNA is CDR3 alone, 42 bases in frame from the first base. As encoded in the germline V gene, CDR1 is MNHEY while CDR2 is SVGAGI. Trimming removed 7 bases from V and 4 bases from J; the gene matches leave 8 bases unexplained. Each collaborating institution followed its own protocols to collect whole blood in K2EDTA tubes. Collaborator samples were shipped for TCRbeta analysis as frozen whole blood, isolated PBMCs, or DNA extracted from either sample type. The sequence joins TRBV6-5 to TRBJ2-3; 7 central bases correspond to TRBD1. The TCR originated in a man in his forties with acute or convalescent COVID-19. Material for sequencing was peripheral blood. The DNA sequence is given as TGTGCCAGCAAAGGGACAGTCAATCCAGATACGCAGTATTTT. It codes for CASKGTVNPDTQYF.